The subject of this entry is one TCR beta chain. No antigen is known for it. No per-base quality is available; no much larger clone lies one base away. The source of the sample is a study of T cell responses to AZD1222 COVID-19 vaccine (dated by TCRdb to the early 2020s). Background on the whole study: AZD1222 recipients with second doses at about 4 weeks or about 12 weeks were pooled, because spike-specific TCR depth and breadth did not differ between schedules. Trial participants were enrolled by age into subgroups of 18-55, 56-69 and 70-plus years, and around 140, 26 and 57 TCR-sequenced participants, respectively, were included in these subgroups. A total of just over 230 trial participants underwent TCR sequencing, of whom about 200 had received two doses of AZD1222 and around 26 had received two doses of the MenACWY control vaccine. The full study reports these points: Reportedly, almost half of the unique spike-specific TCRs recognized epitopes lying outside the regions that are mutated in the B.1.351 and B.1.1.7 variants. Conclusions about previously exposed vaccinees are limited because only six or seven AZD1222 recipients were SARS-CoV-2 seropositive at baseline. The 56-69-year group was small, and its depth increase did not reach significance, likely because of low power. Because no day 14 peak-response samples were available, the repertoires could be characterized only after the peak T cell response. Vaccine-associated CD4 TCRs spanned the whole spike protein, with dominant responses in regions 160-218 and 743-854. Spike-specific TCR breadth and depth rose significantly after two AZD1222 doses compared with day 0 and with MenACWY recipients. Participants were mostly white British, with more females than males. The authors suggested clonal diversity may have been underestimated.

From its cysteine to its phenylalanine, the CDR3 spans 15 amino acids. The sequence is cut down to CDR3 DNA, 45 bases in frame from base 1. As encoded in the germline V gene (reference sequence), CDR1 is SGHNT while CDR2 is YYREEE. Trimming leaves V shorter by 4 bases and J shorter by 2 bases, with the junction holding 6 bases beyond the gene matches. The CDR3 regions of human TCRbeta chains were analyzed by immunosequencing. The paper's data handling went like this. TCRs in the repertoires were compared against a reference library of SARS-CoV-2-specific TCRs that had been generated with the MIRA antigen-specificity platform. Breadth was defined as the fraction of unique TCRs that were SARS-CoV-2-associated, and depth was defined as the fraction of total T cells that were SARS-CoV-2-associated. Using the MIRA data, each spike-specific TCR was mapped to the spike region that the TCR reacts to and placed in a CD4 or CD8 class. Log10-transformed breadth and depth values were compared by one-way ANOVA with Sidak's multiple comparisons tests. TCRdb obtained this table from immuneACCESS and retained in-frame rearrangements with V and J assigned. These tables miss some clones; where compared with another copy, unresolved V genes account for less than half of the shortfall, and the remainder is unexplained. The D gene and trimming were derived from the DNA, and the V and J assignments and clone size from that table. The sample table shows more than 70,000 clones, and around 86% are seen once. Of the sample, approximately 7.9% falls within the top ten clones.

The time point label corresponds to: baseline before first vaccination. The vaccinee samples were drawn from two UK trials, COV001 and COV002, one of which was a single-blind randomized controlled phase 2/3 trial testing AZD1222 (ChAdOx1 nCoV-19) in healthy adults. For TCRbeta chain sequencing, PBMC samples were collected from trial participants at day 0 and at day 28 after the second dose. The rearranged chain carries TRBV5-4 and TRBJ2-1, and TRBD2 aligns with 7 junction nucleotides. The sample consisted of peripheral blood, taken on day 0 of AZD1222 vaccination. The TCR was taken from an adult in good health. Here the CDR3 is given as CASSRTSVAYNEQFF. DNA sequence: TGTGCCAGCAGCAGAACTAGCGTGGCCTACAATGAGCAGTTCTTC. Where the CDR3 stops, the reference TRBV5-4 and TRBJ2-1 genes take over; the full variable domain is ETGVTQSPTHLIKTRGQQVTLRCSSQSGHNTVSWYQQALGQGPQFIFQYYREEENGRGNFPPRFSGLQFPNYSSELNVNALELDDSALYLCASSRTSVAYNEQFFGPGTRLTVL.